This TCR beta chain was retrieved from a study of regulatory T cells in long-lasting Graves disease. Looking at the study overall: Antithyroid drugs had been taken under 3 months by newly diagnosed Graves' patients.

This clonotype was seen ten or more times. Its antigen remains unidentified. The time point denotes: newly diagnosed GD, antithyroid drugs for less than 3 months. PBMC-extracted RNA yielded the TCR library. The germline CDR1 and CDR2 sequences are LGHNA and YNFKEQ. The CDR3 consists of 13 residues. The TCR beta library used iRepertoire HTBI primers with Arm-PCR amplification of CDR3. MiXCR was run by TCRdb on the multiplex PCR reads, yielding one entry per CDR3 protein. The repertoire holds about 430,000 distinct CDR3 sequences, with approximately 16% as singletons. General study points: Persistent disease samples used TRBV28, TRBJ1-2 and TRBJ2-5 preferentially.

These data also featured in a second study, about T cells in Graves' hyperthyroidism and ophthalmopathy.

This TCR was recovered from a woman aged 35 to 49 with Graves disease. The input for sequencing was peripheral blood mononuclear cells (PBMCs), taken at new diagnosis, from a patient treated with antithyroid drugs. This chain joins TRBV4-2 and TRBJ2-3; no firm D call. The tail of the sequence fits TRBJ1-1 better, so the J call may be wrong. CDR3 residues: CASSQRTGNGAFF. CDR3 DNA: TGTGCCAGCAGCCAACGGACCGGCAACGGGGCTTTCTTT.